In this sample, the clone carrying this T cell receptor (beta chain) turned up many times. TCRdb itself ran the 5' RACE reads through MiXCR, one entry per CDR3 protein. The sample lists under 300,000 distinct CDR3 sequences, more than 13% occurring once. Trimming shortened V by 3 bases and J by 0 bases, and 10 bases separated the two germline ends. CDR1 and CDR2 from the germline V gene are SGHRS and YFSETQ. CDR3 length equals 15 residues. This sample was included in a study of identical twins. V gene TRBV5-1 combines with J gene TRBJ2-1; possibly TRBD1 for D (6 bases). The TCR comes from a woman under 30 in good health. The sample comprised memory (CD45RO+) T cells sorted from blood. The CDR3 is CASSSDSSSYNEQFF. The CDR3 DNA sequence: TGCGCCAGCAGCTCGGACAGTAGCTCCTACAATGAGCAGTTCTTC.